This is a list of T cell receptor beta chains from one sample in a study of T cells in localized non-small cell lung cancer. The repertoire was sequenced with immunoSEQ multiplex PCR; TCRdb's copy has only in-frame clones and lacks some. Seen here are approximately 24,000 clones, about nine tenths observed once, and the top ten hold roughly 22%. The source material was peripheral blood, sampled before any cancer treatment. These receptor sequences come from a man aged 40 to 70 with stage I squamous cell lung carcinoma. Both conserved end residues are part of each CDR3. A D gene is named only where the DNA matches it firmly. Size values are once, few and many counts, or a class for expanded clones, and some rows have none.

CASSPQEEGQYF,TGTGCCAGCAGCCCCCAGGAAGAAGGGCAGTACTTC,TRBV28,TRBJ2-7,-,-
CASSLGQGVEQYF,TGTGCCAGCAGCTTGGGCCAGGGGGTCGAGCAGTACTTC,TRBV5-6,TRBJ2-7,TRBD1,-
CAWSYSRWEDTQYF,TGTGCCTGGAGTTATAGCCGGTGGGAAGATACGCAGTATTTT,TRBV30,TRBJ2-3,-,-
CASSTFPGTYEQYF,TGTGCCAGCAGCACCTTCCCGGGAACCTACGAGCAGTACTTC,TRBV21-1,TRBJ2-7,-,once
CASSFSRARGSTDTQYF,TGTGCCAGCAGCTTTTCGAGGGCGCGGGGGAGCACAGATACGCAGTATTTT,TRBV11-2,TRBJ2-3,TRBD2,few
CASSFSGTPDEKLFF,TGTGCCAGCAGCTTCTCAGGGACACCGGATGAAAAACTGTTTTTT,TRBV11-2,TRBJ1-4,-,once
CASSLGFEGRYGYTF,TGTGCCAGCAGCTTGGGGTTCGAGGGGCGGTATGGCTACACCTTC,TRBV7-9,TRBJ1-2,-,-
CASSLGSQAGEQFF,TGTGCCAGCAGCTTAGGGTCACAGGCAGGGGAGCAGTTCTTC,TRBV11-2,TRBJ2-1,-,-
CASSYQGGATDTQYF,TGTGCCAGCAGCTACCAGGGGGGGGCCACAGATACGCAGTATTTT,TRBV7-2,TRBJ2-3,-,-
CASSYGSGRTDTQYF,TGTGCCAGCAGTTACGGGTCGGGCCGCACAGATACGCAGTATTTT,TRBV6-6,TRBJ2-3,-,-
CASSLTETGELFF,TGTGCCAGCAGTTTGACAGAGACCGGGGAGCTGTTTTTT,TRBV6-5,TRBJ2-2,-,-
CASSLRDREGYTF,TGTGCCAGCAGTTTACGGGACAGGGAGGGCTACACCTTC,TRBV27,TRBJ1-2,TRBD1,-
CASSRGRGTEAFF,TGTGCCAGCAGCAGAGGAAGGGGCACTGAAGCTTTCTTT,TRBV7-2,TRBJ1-1,-,-
CASSEGSTYEQYF,TGCGCCAGCAGTGAGGGCAGTACCTACGAGCAGTACTTC,TRBV10-2,TRBJ2-7,-,-